This TCR beta chain was captured by sequencing in a study of breast tumors, draining lymph nodes, adjacent tissues. Broader study findings: Tumors had less TCR diversity than lymph nodes, more than nontumor tissue. The lymph node origin of tumor T cells was framed as consistent with a hypothesis, not demonstrated.

MiXCR, applied by TCRdb to the multiplex PCR reads, yields one record per CDR3 protein. The sample includes over 130,000 distinct CDR3 sequences, 30% to 35% of them seen just once. Axillary draining lymph nodes of breast cancer patients supplied the node samples. Regarding this clonotype: The antigen remains undetermined.

The CDR3 runs to 18 residues. V was clipped by 7 bases and J by 0 bases; unmatched bases: 15. In germline, CDR1 is MDHEN, CDR2 SYDVKM. V is TRBV28 and J is TRBJ1-5, with 7 bases aligning to TRBD1. The sequence was collected from a female donor with breast cancer. Some clones in this sample may be carry-over from other donors' samples. Specimen: axillary lymph node tissue. The DNA of the CDR3 is TGTGCCAGCAATAATTTGGAGGGACAGAGTTATAGCAATCAGCCCCAGCATTTT. Protein sequence: CASNNLEGQSYSNQPQHF.